The present T cell receptor (beta chain) was sequenced within a study of T cells in Graves' hyperthyroidism and ophthalmopathy. This clonotype was seen only a few times. TCR beta CDR3 sequences were amplified from RNA transcripts. The TCR CDR3 first-round RT-PCR relied on the HTBI primer set. TCRdb itself ran the multiplex PCR reads through MiXCR, one entry per CDR3 protein. The repertoire holds hundreds of thousands of distinct CDR3 sequences, with roughly a sixth as singletons. The source material was blood. The receptor's source is a woman aged 45 to 65 with Graves' hyperthyroidism that later progressed to Graves' ophthalmopathy.

CDR3 DNA: TGTGCCAGCGGACAGGGGTGGGAGACCCAGTACTTC. Amino acids: CASGQGWETQYF. The rearrangement links TRBV27 to TRBJ2-5; the match to TRBD1 covers 9 bases. Germline loops: CDR1 MNHEY, CDR2 SMNVEV (reference sequence). The CDR3 consists of 12 residues. V was clipped by 8 bases and J by 5 bases; unmatched bases: 3.